This TCR beta chain derives from a study of chemoradiotherapy in HPV16-positive cancers. CDR3 size: 16 residues. J gave up 8 bases and V 4 bases, and 12 bases lay outside the gene matches. Germline CDR1 reads SGHVS; CDR2 reads FNYEAQ. The protocol was immunoSEQ multiplex PCR, while the TCRdb copy is restricted to in-frame clones and leaves out a portion. In the table there are 12,000 or so clones, 81% of which are singletons. The chain joins TRBV7-6 to TRBJ1-4; 8 bases match TRBD1. Sampling was done from a patient who underwent chemoradiotherapy. The sequence came from a human donor with HPV-associated anogenital cancer. The CDR3 DNA is TGTGCCAGCAGCTCTTTACCCCAGGGGGCCGACGAAAAACTGTTTTTT. Translated: CASSSLPQGADEKLFF.